The 14 T cell receptor beta chains given below trace back to one sample, sequenced in a study of T cell repertoires in cytomegalovirus infection. TCRdb reprocessed the reads via MiXCR and lists one record per CDR3 protein. The table includes around 530,000 distinct CDR3 sequences, less than 30% detected once. The sample comprised PBMCs. All receptors come from a human donor in good health (CMV status not recorded). Some clones in this sample may be carry-over from other donors' samples.

The J gene is TRBJ2-2, the V gene TRBV5-1; TRBD2 matches at 8 bases. Per the germline V gene, CDR1 is SGHRS and CDR2 is YFSETQ. The CDR3 sequence is 14 residues long. Losses at the gene ends were 0 bases for V and 6 bases for J; bases not matched to a gene: 1. DNA of the CDR3: TGCGCCAGCAGCTTGGAACTAGCGGCCGGGGAGCTGTTTTTT. Its protein product is CASSLELAAGELFF. The whole variable domain, filled in from reference TRBV5-1 and TRBJ2-2, reads KAGVTQTPRYLIKTRGQQVTLSCSPISGHRSVSWYQQTPGQGLQFLFEYFSETQRNKGNFPGRFSGRQFSNSRSEMNVSTLELGDSALYLCASSLELAAGELFFGEGSRLTVL.

This clonotype was found once. This sequence joins TRBV4-2 and TRBJ2-1; possibly TRBD2 for D (5 bases). Germline values: CDR1 LGHNA, CDR2 YNFKEQ. Trimming pared 0 bases from V and 4 bases from J, leaving 10 bases between. The CDR3 covers 15 residues. This chain's CDR3 is CASSQEEGGYNEQFF. Written as DNA, the CDR3 is TGTGCCAGCAGCCAAGAGGAAGGCGGGTACAATGAGCAGTTCTTC.

This CDR3 reads CASSQISLAKNIQYF. CDR3 nucleotides: TGCGCCAGCAGCCAAATATCGTTAGCCAAAAACATTCAGTACTTC. J is TRBJ2-4 and V is TRBV4-1; D not certain. The CDR3 runs to 15 residues. Between the trimmed V and J ends, which lost 2 bases and 0 bases, there was a span of 8 bases. Per germline, CDR1 MGHRA and CDR2 YSYEKL.

This rearrangement joins TRBV5-4 to TRBJ1-6; TRBD1 agrees at 9 bases. V gave up 5 bases and J gave up 7 bases; unmatched junction bases: 7. Germline loops: CDR1 SGHNT, CDR2 YYREEE (reference sequence). CDR3 length equals 15 residues. For the CDR3, the DNA is TGTGCCAGCAGGCGGGGACAGGGTGGAAATTCACCCCTCCACTTT. Amino acid sequence: CASRRGQGGNSPLHF.

J is TRBJ2-1 and V is TRBV20-1, with a possible D match to TRBD2 (5 bases). Per the germline V gene, CDR1 is DFQATT and CDR2 is SNEGSKA (reference sequence). With 3 bases removed from V and 7 bases from J, the gap between germline ends came to 13 bases. This CDR3 is built from 13 residues. This CDR3 is CSARPIARNEQFF. CDR3 nucleotide sequence: TGCAGTGCTAGGCCAATAGCGCGGAATGAGCAGTTCTTC.

V and J are TRBV12-5 and TRBJ1-6; 7 bases line up with TRBD1. This CDR3 has 16 amino acids. V trimming: 0 bases; J trimming: 8 bases; junction bases outside the gene matches: 7. Germline V lookup: CDR1 LGHNT, CDR2 FRNRAP. In DNA form, the CDR3 reads TGTGCTAGTGGTTTGGTACGACAGGGACGACATTCACCCCTCCACTTT. As protein: CASGLVRQGRHSPLHF.

The chain uses TRBV10-3 and TRBJ1-4, with no clear D. Looked up from germline, CDR1 is ENHRY and CDR2 is SYGVKD. The CDR3 consists of 11 residues. The V and J ends lost 6 bases and 6 bases respectively, with 5 bases between them. CDR3 sequence: CAIRRDEKLFF. CDR3 DNA: TGTGCCATCAGGAGGGATGAAAAACTGTTTTTT.

In this sample, this clonotype turned up many times. This chain connects TRBV7-2 to TRBJ1-4; TRBD1 agrees at 8 bases. Germline V CDR1 and CDR2: SGHTA, FQGNSA. After removal of 5 bases from V and 8 bases from J, the junction contained 4 bases not matched to a gene. This CDR3 is 13 amino acids long. The CDR3 nucleotides are TGTGCCAGCAGCAACGGACAGGGAGAAAAACTGTTTTTT. This gives the protein CASSNGQGEKLFF. The full variable domain, with the rest looked up from reference TRBV7-2 and TRBJ1-4, is GAGVSQSPSNKVTEKGKDVELRCDPISGHTALYWYRQSLGQGLEFLIYFQGNSAPDKSGLPSDRFSAERTGGSVSTLTIQRTQQEDSAVYLCASSNGQGEKLFFGSGTQLSVL.

This clonotype was detected a few times. V and J are TRBV5-4 and TRBJ2-5, with D possibly matching TRBD2 (5 bases). Germline CDR1 reads SGHNT; CDR2 reads YYREEE (reference sequence). This CDR3 spans 15 amino acids. Trimming removed 4 bases from V and 6 bases from J, with 19 bases in between. In nucleotides, the CDR3 is TGTGCCAGCAGCCCTACGACGTCAATAGCGAAGACCCAGTACTTC. Amino acids: CASSPTTSIAKTQYF. Full variable domain (missing parts from reference TRBV5-4 and TRBJ2-5): ETGVTQSPTHLIKTRGQQVTLRCSSQSGHNTVSWYQQALGQGPQFIFQYYREEENGRGNFPPRFSGLQFPNYSSELNVNALELDDSALYLCASSPTTSIAKTQYFGPGTRLLVL.

This clonotype was detected a few times. The gene calls are TRBV11-2 and TRBJ2-3; D may be TRBD1 or TRBD2 (6 bases each). This CDR3 is built from 15 residues. The germline V gene has CDR1 SGHAT and CDR2 FQNNGV. Trimming stripped 6 bases from V and 3 bases from J, with 16 bases between. The DNA for the CDR3 is TGTGCCAGCAGTTCCGGGGGCTGGGGGACAGATACGCAGTATTTT. Protein product: CASSSGGWGTDTQYF.

This clonotype was detected only a few times. V usage is TRBV7-2 and J usage is TRBJ1-2, with D unresolved. The germline CDR1 and CDR2 sequences are SGHTA and FQGNSA. This CDR3 comprises 12 residues. Trimming left V 5 bases short and J 5 bases short, with 9 bases between. This CDR3 reads CASSLQQYGYTF. The CDR3 DNA reads TGTGCCAGCAGCCTCCAGCAGTATGGCTACACCTTC.

This clonotype has just a few counts. The genes are TRBV2 and TRBJ1-6, with 8 bases matching TRBD1. V shed 9 bases, J shed 5 bases, and the junction held 3 bases outside the gene matches. This CDR3 is 13 amino acids long. CDR1 and CDR2 from the germline V gene are SNHLY and FYNNEI. The CDR3 loop is CASQGADNSPLHF. The CDR3 region has the DNA TGTGCCAGTCAGGGGGCCGATAATTCACCCCTCCACTTT. Looking up the rest from reference TRBV2 and TRBJ1-6 gives the full variable domain: EPEVTQTPSHQVTQMGQEVILRCVPISNHLYFYWYRQILGQKVEFLVSFYNNEISEKSEIFDDQFSVERPDGSNFTLKIRSTKLEDSAMYFCASQGADNSPLHFGNGTRLTVT.

This clonotype was seen repeatedly, ten times or more. DNA for the CDR3: TGTGCCAGCGGAATAGGGGGATCGGGATACAATGAGCAGTTCTTC. Protein product: CASGIGGSGYNEQFF. The J gene is TRBJ2-1, the V gene TRBV7-6, with a possible D match to TRBD1 (6 bases). Trimming removed 8 bases at V and 4 bases at J, with 18 bases between. This CDR3 is built from 15 residues. Germline V CDR1 and CDR2: SGHVS, FNYEAQ.

The sample holds a few counts of this clonotype. This chain links TRBV7-2 with TRBJ1-3, with D tentatively TRBD1 (5 bases). In germline, CDR1 is SGHTA, CDR2 FQGNSA. The ends were cut back, 4 bases at V and 0 bases at J, with 10 bases in the middle. CDR3 length equals 15 residues. The CDR3 spells CASSWDPGSGNTIYF. CDR3 nucleotide sequence: TGTGCCAGCAGCTGGGACCCAGGCTCTGGAAACACCATATATTTT.